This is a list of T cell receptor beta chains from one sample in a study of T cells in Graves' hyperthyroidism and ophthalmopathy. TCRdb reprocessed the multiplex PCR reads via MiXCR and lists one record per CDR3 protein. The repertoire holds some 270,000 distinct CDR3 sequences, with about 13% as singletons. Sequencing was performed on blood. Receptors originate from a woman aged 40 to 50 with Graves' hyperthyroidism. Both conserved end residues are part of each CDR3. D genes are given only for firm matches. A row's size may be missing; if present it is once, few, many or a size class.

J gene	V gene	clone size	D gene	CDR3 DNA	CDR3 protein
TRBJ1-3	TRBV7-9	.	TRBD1	TGTGCCAGCAGAGGTGTCAGGGGGGACTCTGGAAACACCATATATTTT	CASRGVRGDSGNTIYF
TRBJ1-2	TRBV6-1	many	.	TGTGCCAGCAGTGAAGTCAGTAGCTATGGCTACACCTTC	CASSEVSSYGYTF
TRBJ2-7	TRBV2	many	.	TGTGCCAGCAGTGAAGGGCGCCTGGAGGTTTACGAGCAGTACTTC	CASSEGRLEVYEQYF
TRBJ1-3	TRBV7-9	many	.	TGTGCCAGCAGCTTAGCAGGACAGCTCGGAAACACCATATATTTT	CASSLAGQLGNTIYF
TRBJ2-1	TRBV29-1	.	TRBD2	TGCAGCGGTGGCACTAGCGGGAGCTTCGGTGAGCAGTTCTTC	CSGGTSGSFGEQFF
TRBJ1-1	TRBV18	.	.	TGTGCCAGCTCACCATCAGGGATCAACACTGAAGCTTTCTTT	CASSPSGINTEAFF
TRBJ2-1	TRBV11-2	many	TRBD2	TGTGCCAGCAGCTTAGAACGGGAGGATGAGCAGTTCTTC	CASSLEREDEQFF
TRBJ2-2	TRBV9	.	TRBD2	TGTGCCAGCAGCGTAGGGGATAGCGGGGCGAACACCGGGGAGCTGTTTTTT	CASSVGDSGANTGELFF
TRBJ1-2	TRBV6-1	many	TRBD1	TGTGCCAGCAGTCCCCACCGGGACAGCTTTTATGGCTACACCTTC	CASSPHRDSFYGYTF
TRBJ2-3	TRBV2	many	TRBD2	TGTGCCAGCACGGCTAGCGGGAGGCCCACAGATACGCAGTATTTT	CASTASGRPTDTQYF
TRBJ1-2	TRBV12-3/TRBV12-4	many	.	TGTGCCAGCAGTTTACGGCGTGGCTATGGCTACACCTTC	CASSLRRGYGYTF
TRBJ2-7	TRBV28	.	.	TGTGCCAGCAGTCCGCCCGCTTCGAGCTCCTACGAGCAGTACTTC	CASSPPASSSYEQYF
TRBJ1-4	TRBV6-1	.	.	TGTGCCAGCAGTTTTACTTCGGGACCCCAGGAACTGTTTTTT	CASSFTSGPQELFF
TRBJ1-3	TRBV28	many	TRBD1	TGTGCCAGCATCACAGGGGGGGACTCTGGAAACACCATATATTTT	CASITGGDSGNTIYF
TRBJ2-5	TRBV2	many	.	TGTGCCAGCCGTCCCCGTAGTGTCTTCCAGACCCAGTACTTC	CASRPRSVFQTQYF
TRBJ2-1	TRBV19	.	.	TGTGCCAGTAATGGAGGGCTGGATAATGAGCAGTTCTTC	CASNGGLDNEQFF
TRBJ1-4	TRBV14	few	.	TGTGCCAGCAGCCCACTACCCAGGGCGGATGGAACTAATGAAAAACTGTTTTTT	CASSPLPRADGTNEKLFF
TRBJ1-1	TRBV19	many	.	TGTGCCAGTAGGGACACTGAAGCTTTCTTT	CASRDTEAFF
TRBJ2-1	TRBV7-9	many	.	TGTGCCAGCAGCCTCCTAAAACAGAGCTCCTACAATGAGCAGTTCTTC	CASSLLKQSSYNEQFF
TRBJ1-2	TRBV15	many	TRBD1	TGTGCCACCAGCAGAGATGGAGGGGGCTGGGGCTACACCTTC	CATSRDGGGWGYTF
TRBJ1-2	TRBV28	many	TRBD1	TGTGCCAGCAGTAACGCTCAGGGGGCGAACTATGGCTACACCTTC	CASSNAQGANYGYTF
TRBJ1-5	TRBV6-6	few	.	TGTGCCAGCAGTTACTCGGGCCAGATAAGCAATCAGCCCCAGCATTTT	CASSYSGQISNQPQHF
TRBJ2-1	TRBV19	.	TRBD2	TGTGCCAGTAGTCTACTAGCGGGAGGGGTGTACAATGAGCAGTTCTTC	CASSLLAGGVYNEQFF
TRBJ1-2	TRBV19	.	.	TGTGCCAGTAGTCGTAGACTCGGGTGGGACTATGGCTACACCTTC	CASSRRLGWDYGYTF
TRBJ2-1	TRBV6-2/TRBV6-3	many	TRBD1	TGTGCCAGCAGCAATCACAGGGGTGCCTACAATGAGCAGTTCTTC	CASSNHRGAYNEQFF
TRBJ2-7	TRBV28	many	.	TGTGCCTCCTTGCCTGAGGGCGACTACTACGAGCAGTACTTC	CASLPEGDYYEQYF
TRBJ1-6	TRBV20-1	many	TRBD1	TGCAGTGCTGACGGACAGGGGGATAATTCACCCCTCCACTTT	CSADGQGDNSPLHF
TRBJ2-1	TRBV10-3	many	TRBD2	TGTGCCATCAGCCCAGGGACTAGCCATGAGCAGTTCTTC	CAISPGTSHEQFF
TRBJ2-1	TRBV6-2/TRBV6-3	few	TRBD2	TGTGCCAGCAGTTATTTCCTAGCGGGAGGTGAATCCTACAATGAGCAGTTCTTC	CASSYFLAGGESYNEQFF
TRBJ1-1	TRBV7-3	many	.	TGTGCCAGCAGCTTAATTAGGAGGGCTGAAGCTTTCTTT	CASSLIRRAEAFF
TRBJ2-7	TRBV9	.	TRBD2	TGTGCCAGCAGCGTAGCTAGCGGGAGCCGCCCATACGAGCAGTACTTC	CASSVASGSRPYEQYF
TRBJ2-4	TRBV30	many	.	TGTGCCTGGAGTATAGGACCCCGGAACATTCAGTACTTC	CAWSIGPRNIQYF
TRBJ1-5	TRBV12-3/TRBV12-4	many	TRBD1	TGTGCCAGCAGAGGGACAGGGTCTAAGCCCCAGCATTTT	CASRGTGSKPQHF
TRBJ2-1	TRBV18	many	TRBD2	TGTGCCAGCTCACAGCGGGAGGGCCACAATGAGCAGTTCTTC	CASSQREGHNEQFF
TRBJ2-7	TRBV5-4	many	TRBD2	TGTGCCAGCAGCACGCCTAGCGGGAGCGGAGACGAGCAGTACTTC	CASSTPSGSGDEQYF
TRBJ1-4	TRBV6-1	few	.	TGTGCCAGCAGTTATACGGGGGGCGCCGGTGAAAAACTGTTTTTT	CASSYTGGAGEKLFF
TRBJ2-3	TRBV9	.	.	TGTGCCAGCAGCGTAGCTTCGGAGGCAGCGCAGTATTTT	CASSVASEAAQYF
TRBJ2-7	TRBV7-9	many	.	TGTGCCAGCAGCTTAGAAGGGCCCCGGGGGCAGTACTTC	CASSLEGPRGQYF
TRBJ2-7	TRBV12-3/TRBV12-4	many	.	TGTGCCAGCAGTTTAGCTGTCTCCTACGAGCAGTACTTC	CASSLAVSYEQYF
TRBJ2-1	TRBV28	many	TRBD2	TGTGCCAGCAGCGGACTAGCGGACAATGAGCAGTTCTTC	CASSGLADNEQFF
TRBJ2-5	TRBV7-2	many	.	TGTGCCAGCAGCCCTATAGGGGCGGGAGAGACCCAGTACTTC	CASSPIGAGETQYF
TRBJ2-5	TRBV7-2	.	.	TGTGCCAGCAGCTTAATTGGAGAGACCCAGTACTTC	CASSLIGETQYF
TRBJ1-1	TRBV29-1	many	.	TGCAGCGTTGGAGGGATGCGGGGGGGCACTGAAGCTTTCTTT	CSVGGMRGGTEAFF
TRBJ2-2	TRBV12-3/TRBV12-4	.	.	TGTGCCAGCACCTCAGGAAAGGCCGGAACCGGGGAGCTGTTTTTT	CASTSGKAGTGELFF
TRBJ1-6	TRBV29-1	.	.	TGCAGCGTTGCCCTCGGGGGTGGGAATTCACCCCTCCACTTT	CSVALGGGNSPLHF
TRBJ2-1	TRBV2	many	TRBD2	TGTGCCAGCAGTGGGACTAGCGGGTCGACCTACAATGAGCAGTTCTTC	CASSGTSGSTYNEQFF
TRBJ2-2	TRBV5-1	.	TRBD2	TGCGCCAGCAGCCCACTAGCGAAACGGTACGGGGAGCTGTTTTTT	CASSPLAKRYGELFF
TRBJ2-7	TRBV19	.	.	TGTGCCAGTAGTAGCTCAACCGGGACGGAGAGCTACGAGCAGTACTTC	CASSSSTGTESYEQYF
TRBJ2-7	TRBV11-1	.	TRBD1	TGTGCCAGCAGCTCCTTGACAGGGGCCTACGAGCAGTACTTC	CASSSLTGAYEQYF
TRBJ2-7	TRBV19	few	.	TGTGCCAGTAGTAGATACCGGGACACGAACTACGAGCAGTACTTC	CASSRYRDTNYEQYF
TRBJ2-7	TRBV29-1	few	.	TGCAGCGGACTCAACTCCTACGAGCAGTACTTC	CSGLNSYEQYF
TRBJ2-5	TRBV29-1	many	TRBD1	TGCAGCGTTGAAGACCGGACAGGCCAAGAGACCCAGTACTTC	CSVEDRTGQETQYF
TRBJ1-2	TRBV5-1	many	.	TGCGCCAGCAGCCTTGACACACCTTTAGGTGGCTACACCTTC	CASSLDTPLGGYTF